The T cell receptor (beta chain) described here comes from a study of blood T cell repertoires in COVID-19. For the study at large: COVID-19 samples from acute and convalescent phases originated in the United States, Italy and Spain. The analysed material was cDNA or gDNA that came from T cells, B-cell-depleted T cells, or PBMCs.

This CDR3 comprises 16 residues. Germline loops: CDR1 SGHTA, CDR2 FQGTGA. Losses at the gene ends were 5 bases for V and 4 bases for J; bases not matched to a gene: 7. In the authors' workflow: Estimation of nucleated cell counts was performed using reference gene primer amplification. Generated by immunoSEQ multiplex PCR, the TCRdb table keeps only in-frame clones and is missing some. That table furnishes V, J and clone size, whereas the DNA furnished D and trimming. The sample lists approximately 330,000 clones; roughly 90% were seen once. Sequencing was performed on peripheral blood. This clonotype originated in a woman aged 45-65 years with active or convalescent COVID-19. V and J are TRBV7-3 and TRBJ2-1; 11 nucleotides agree with TRBD2. The CDR3 region has the DNA TGTGCCAGCAGCGTTAGCGGGAGGGTCCCGTACAATGAGCAGTTCTTC. Translation gives CASSVSGRVPYNEQFF.